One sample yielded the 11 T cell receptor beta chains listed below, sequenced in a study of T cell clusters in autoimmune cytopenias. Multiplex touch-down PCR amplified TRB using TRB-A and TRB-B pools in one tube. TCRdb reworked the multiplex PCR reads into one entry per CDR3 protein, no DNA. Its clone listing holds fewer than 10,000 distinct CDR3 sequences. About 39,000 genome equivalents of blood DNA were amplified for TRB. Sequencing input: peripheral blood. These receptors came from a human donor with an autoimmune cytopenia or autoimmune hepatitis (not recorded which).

This chain's CDR3 is CASSYRTGDSPLHF. The J gene is TRBJ1-6, the V gene TRBV6-5; TCRdb reports TRBD1, a call that lacks DNA to check it against. CDR1 is MNHEY, CDR2 SVGAGI, per germline. The CDR3 consists of 14 residues.

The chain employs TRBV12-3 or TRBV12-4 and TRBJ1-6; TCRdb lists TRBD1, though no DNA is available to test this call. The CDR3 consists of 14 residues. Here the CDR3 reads CASSVGTDNSPLHF.

The CDR3 sequence: CASSQGGELFF. The chain recombines TRBV4-1 with TRBJ2-2. The CDR3 extends over 11 amino acids. From germline, CDR1 is MGHRA and CDR2 YSYEKL.

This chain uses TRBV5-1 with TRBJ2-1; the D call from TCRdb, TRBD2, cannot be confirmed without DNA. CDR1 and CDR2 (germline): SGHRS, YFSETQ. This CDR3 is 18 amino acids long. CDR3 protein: CASSLGPLSGGAYNEQFF.

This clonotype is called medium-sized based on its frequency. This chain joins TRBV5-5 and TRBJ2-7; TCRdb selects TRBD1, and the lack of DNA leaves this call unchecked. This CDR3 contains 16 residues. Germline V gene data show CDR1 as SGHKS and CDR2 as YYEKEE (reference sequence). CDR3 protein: CASSFVTGQGKYEQYF.

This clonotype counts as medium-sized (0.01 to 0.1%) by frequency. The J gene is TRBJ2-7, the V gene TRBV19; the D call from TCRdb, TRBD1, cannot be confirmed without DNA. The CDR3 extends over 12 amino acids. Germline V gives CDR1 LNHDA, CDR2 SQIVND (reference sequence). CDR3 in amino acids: CASSMAGEKQYF.

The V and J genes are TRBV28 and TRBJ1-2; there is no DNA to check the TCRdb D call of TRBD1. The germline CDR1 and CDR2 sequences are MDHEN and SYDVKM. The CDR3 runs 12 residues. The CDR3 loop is CASSSRFYGYTF.

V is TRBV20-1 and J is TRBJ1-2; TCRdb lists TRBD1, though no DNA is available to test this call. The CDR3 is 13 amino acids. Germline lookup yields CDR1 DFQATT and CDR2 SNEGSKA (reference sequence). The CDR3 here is CSASLTGDYGYTF.

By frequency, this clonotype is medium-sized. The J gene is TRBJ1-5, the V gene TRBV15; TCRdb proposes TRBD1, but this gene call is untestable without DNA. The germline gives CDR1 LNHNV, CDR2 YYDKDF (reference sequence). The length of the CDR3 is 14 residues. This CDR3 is CATSRDRGFQPQHF.

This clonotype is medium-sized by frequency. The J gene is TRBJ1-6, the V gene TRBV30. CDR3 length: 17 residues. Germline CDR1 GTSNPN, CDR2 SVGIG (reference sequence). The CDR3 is CAWGIRSSSSYNSPLHF.

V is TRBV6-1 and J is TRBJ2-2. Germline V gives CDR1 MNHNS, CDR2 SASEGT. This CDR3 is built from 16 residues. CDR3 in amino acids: CASSEALWENTGELFF.